This T cell receptor beta chain was recorded in a study of tumor T cells in aggressive B-cell lymphoma. CDR3 length: 16 residues. The germline gives CDR1 SGHAT, CDR2 FQDESV (reference sequence). V lost 1 base and J lost 0, with 10 bases in between. TCRdb's copy holds only in-frame clones and misses some; the assay was immunoSEQ multiplex PCR. The data hold 2,000 to 2,500 clones, with around three quarters observed a single time. This TCR derives from an adult with diffuse large B cell lymphoma. Sequencing used tumor tissue. The V and J genes are TRBV11-1 and TRBJ2-1; no firm D call. This chain's CDR3 is CASSLGLPSSYNEQFF. In DNA, the CDR3 is TGTGCCAGCAGCTTAGGGCTACCTAGCTCCTACAATGAGCAGTTCTTC.